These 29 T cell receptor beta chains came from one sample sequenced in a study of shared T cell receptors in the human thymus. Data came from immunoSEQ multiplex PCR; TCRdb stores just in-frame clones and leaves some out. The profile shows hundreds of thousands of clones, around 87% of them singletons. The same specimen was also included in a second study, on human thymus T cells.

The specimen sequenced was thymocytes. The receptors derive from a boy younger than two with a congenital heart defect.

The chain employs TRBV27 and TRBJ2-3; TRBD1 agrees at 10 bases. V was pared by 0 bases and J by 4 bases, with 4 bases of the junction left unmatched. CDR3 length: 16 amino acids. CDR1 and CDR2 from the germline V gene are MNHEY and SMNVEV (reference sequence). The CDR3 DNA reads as TGTGCCAGCAGTTTATCGTCGACAGGGGGCTCAGATACGCAGTATTTT. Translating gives CASSLSSTGGSDTQYF.

The CDR3 here is CASSLTGTKNIQYF. In nucleotides, the CDR3 is TGCGCCAGCAGCCTAACAGGGACCAAAAACATTCAGTACTTC. J is TRBJ2-4 and V is TRBV4-3; the D gene is possibly TRBD1 (6 bases). The CDR3 runs 14 residues. Trimming pared 4 bases from V and 2 bases from J, leaving 9 bases between. Germline V CDR1 and CDR2: LGHNA, YSLEER.

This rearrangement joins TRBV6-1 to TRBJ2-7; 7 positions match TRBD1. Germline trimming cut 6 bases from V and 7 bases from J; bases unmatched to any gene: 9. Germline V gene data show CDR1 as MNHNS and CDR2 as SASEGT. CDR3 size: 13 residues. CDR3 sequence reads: CASRDRTLWEQYF. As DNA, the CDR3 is TGTGCCAGCAGGGACAGGACTCTCTGGGAGCAGTACTTC.

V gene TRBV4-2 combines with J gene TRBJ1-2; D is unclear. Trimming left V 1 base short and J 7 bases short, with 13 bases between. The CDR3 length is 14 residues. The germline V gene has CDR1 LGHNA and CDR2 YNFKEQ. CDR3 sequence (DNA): TGTGCCAGCAGCCAAGCCACCCAAACGGGTGGCTACACCTTC. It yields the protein CASSQATQTGGYTF.

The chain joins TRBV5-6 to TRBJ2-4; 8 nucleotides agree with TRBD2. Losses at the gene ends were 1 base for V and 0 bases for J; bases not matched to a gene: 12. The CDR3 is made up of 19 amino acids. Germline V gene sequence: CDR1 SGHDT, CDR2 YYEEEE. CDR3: CASSLRVGSGNVAKNIQYF. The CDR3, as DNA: TGTGCCAGCAGCTTGAGGGTGGGTAGCGGGAACGTAGCCAAAAACATTCAGTACTTC.

As DNA, the CDR3 is TGTGCCAGCAGCCAGCCAAAGGACCCGGGACAGTCCTACGAGCAGTACTTC. As protein: CASSQPKDPGQSYEQYF. V and J are TRBV7-9 and TRBJ2-7; 7 nucleotides agree with TRBD1. The CDR3 runs 17 residues. V shed 5 bases, J shed 1 base, and the junction held 14 bases outside the gene matches. Germline V gene lookup returns CDR1 SEHNR and CDR2 FQNEAQ (reference sequence).

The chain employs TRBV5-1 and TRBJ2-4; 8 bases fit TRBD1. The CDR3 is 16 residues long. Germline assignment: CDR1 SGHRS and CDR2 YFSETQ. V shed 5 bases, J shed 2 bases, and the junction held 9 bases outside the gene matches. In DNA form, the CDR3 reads TGCGCCAGCAGTACCGGGAGACAGGGGCCCAAAAACATTCAGTACTTC. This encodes CASSTGRQGPKNIQYF.

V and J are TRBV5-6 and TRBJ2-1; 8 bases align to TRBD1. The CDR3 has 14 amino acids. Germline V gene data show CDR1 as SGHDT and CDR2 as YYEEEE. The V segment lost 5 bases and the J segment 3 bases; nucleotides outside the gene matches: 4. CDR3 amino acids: CASRNGQGYNEQFF. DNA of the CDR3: TGTGCCAGCAGAAACGGACAGGGCTACAATGAGCAGTTCTTC.

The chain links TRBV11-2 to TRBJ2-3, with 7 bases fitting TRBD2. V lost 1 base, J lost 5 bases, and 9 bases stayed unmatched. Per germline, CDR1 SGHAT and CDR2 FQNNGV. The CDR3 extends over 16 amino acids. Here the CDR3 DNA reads TGTGCCAGCAGCTTAGCTGCGGGAGTAGTTGGAGATACGCAGTATTTT. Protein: CASSLAAGVVGDTQYF.

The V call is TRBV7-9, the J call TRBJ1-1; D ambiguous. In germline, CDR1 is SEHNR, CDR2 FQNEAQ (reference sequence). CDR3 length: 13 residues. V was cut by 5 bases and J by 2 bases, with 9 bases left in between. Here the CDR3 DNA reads TGTGCCAGCAGCCCTCCCTCCAACACTGAAGCTTTCTTT. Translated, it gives CASSPPSNTEAFF.

The CDR3 here is CASSIGPGTGRPPGDQPQHF. In nucleotides, the CDR3 is TGTGCCAGTAGTATAGGGCCCGGGACAGGGCGTCCACCCGGCGATCAGCCCCAGCATTTT. The rearrangement links TRBV19 to TRBJ1-5, with TRBD1 matching over 9 bases. Germline V CDR1 and CDR2: LNHDA, SQIVND (reference sequence). The CDR3 is 20 residues long. Trimming took 1 base from V and 5 from J; bases not matched to a gene: 18.

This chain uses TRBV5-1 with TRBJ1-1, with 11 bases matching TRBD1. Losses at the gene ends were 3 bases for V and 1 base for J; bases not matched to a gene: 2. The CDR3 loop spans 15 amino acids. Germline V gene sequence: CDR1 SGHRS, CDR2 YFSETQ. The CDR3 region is CASSWGTGGNTEAFF. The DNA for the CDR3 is TGCGCCAGCAGCTGGGGGACAGGGGGGAACACTGAAGCTTTCTTT.

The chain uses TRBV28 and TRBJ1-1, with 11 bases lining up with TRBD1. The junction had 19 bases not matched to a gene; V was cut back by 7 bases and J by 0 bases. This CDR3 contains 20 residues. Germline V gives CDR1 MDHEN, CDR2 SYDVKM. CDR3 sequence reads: CASNSTRDRGKLNMNTEAFF. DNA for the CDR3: TGTGCCAGCAACAGCACCCGGGACAGGGGGAAACTAAACATGAACACTGAAGCTTTCTTT.

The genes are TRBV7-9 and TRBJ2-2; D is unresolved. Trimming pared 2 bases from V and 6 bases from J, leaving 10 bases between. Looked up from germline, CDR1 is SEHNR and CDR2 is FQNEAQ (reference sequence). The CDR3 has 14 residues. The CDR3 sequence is CASSLSVRPGELFF. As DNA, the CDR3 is TGTGCCAGCAGCTTATCGGTGAGGCCCGGGGAGCTGTTTTTT.

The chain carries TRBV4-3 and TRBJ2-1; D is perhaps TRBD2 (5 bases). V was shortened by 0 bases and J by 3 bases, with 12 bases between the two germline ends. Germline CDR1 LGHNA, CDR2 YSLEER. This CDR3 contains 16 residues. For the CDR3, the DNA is TGCGCCAGCAGCCAAGAAGAGGGCCGGGGCTACAATGAGCAGTTCTTC. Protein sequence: CASSQEEGRGYNEQFF.

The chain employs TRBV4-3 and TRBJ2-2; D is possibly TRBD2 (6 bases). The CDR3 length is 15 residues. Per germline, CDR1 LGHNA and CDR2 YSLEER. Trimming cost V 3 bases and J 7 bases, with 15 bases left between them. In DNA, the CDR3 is TGCGCCAGCAGCCACGGGACCGCGGGGTACGGGGAGCTGTTTTTT. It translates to CASSHGTAGYGELFF.

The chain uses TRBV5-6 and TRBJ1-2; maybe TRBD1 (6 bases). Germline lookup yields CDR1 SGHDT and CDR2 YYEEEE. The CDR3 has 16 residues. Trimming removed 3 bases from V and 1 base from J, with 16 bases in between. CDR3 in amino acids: CASSSPQGKGNYGYTF. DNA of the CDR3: TGTGCCAGCAGCTCCCCACAGGGTAAGGGTAACTATGGCTACACCTTC.

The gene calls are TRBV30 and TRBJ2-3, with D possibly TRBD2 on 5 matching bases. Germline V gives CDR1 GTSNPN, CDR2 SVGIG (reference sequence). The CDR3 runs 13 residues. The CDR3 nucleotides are TGTGCGGTCCGGGGAGTTAGCACAGATACGCAGTATTTT. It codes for CAVRGVSTDTQYF.

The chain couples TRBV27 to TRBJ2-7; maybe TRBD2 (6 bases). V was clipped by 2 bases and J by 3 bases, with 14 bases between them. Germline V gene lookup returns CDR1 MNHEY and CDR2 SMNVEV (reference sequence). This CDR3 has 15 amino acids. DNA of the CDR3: TGTGCCAGCAGTTTAAACCCCCCGGGGGTCTACGAGCAGTACTTC. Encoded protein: CASSLNPPGVYEQYF.

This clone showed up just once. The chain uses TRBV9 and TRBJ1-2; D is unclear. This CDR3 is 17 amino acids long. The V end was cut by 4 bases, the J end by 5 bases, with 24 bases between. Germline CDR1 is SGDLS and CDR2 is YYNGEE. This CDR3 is CASSPTTGQEENYGYTF. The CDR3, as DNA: TGTGCCAGCAGCCCCACAACTGGGCAGGAGGAGAATTATGGCTACACCTTC.

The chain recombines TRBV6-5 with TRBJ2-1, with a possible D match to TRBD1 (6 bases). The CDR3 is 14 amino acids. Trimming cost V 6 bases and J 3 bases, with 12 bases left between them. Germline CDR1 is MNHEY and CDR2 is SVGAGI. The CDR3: CASSQDRYYNEQFF. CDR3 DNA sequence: TGTGCCAGCAGCCAGGACAGATACTACAATGAGCAGTTCTTC.

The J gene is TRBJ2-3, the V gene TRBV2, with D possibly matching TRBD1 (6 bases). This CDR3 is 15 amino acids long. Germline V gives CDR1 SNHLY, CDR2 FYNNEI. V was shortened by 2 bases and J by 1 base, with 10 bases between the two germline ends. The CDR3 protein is CASSEQGIGTDTQYF. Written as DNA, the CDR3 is TGTGCCAGCAGTGAACAGGGGATCGGCACAGATACGCAGTATTTT.

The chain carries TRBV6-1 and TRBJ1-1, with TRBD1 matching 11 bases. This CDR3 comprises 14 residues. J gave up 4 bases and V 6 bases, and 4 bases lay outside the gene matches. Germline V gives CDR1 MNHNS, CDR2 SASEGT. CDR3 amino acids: CASRDRGRITEAFF. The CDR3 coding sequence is TGTGCCAGCAGGGACAGGGGGCGGATCACTGAAGCTTTCTTT.

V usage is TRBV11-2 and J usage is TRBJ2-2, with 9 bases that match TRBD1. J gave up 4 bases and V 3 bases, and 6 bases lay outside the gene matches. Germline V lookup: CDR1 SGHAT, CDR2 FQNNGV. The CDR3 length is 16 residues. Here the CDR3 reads CASSLGTGTRTGELFF. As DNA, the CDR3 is TGTGCCAGCAGCTTGGGGACAGGGACCCGCACCGGGGAGCTGTTTTTT.

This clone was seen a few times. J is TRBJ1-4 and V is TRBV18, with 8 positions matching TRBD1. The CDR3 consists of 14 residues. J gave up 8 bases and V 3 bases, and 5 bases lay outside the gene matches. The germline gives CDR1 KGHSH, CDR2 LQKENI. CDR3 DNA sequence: TGTGCCAGCTCACCCGGGACAGGTCGCGAAAAACTGTTTTTT. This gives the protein CASSPGTGREKLFF.

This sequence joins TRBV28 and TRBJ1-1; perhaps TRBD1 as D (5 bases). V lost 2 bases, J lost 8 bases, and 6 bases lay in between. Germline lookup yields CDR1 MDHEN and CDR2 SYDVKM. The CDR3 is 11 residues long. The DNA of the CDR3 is TGTGCCAGCAGTTTACAGGGAGAAGCTTTCTTT. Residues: CASSLQGEAFF.

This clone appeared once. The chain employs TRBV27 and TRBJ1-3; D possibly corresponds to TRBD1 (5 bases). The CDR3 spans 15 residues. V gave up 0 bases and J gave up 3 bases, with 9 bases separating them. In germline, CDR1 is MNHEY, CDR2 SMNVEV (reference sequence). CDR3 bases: TGTGCCAGCAGTTTATCGGGCGGGGGTGGAAACACCATATATTTT. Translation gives CASSLSGGGGNTIYF.

The CDR3 sequence is CASSLVTSGKATDTQYF. CDR3 bases: TGTGCCAGCAGCTTGGTAACTAGCGGGAAAGCCACAGATACGCAGTATTTT. This chain joins TRBV5-6 and TRBJ2-3; TRBD2 matches 10 bases. Trimming at V came to 0 bases and at J to 2 bases, leaving 6 bases not matched to a gene. Germline V gene sequence: CDR1 SGHDT, CDR2 YYEEEE. This CDR3 region has 17 residues.

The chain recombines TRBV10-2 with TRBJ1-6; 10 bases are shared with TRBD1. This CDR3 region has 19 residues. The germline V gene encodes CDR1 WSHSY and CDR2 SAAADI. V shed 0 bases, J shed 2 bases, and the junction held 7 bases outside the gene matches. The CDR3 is CASSESNRQGATYNSPLHF. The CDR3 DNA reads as TGCGCCAGCAGTGAGTCCAATCGACAGGGGGCGACCTATAATTCACCCCTCCACTTT.